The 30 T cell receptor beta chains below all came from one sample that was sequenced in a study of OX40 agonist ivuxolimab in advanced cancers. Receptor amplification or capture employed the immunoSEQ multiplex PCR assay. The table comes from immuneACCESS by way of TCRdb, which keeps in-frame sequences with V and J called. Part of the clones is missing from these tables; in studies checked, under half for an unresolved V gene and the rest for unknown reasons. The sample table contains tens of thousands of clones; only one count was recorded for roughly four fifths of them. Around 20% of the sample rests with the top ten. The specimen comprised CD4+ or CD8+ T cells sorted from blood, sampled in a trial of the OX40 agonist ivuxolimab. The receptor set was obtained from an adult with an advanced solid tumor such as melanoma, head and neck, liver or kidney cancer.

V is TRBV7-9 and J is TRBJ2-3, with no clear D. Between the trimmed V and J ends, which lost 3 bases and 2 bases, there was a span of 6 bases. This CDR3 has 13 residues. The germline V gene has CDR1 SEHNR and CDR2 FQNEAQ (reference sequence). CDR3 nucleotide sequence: TGTGCCAGCAGCTTTTTCGCCACAGATACGCAGTATTTT. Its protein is CASSFFATDTQYF.

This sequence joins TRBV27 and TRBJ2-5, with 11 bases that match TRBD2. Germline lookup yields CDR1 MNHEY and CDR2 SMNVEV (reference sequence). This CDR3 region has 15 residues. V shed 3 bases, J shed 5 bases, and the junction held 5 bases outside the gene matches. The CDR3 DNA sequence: TGTGCCAGCAGTTTCCTGACTAGCGGGGCGGAGACCCAGTACTTC. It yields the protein CASSFLTSGAETQYF.

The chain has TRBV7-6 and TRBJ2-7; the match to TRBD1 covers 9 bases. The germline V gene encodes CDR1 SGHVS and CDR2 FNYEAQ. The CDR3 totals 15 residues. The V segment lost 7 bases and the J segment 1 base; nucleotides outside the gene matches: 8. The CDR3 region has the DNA TGTGCCAGCACCCCCGGGACAGGGAAATCCTACGAGCAGTACTTC. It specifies CASTPGTGKSYEQYF.

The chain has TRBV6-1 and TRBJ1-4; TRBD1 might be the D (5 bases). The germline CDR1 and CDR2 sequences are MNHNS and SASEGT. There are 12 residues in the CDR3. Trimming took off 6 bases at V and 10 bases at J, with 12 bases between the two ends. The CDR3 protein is CASRDSGGKLFF. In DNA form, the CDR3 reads TGTGCCAGCAGGGACTCCGGGGGAAAACTGTTTTTT.

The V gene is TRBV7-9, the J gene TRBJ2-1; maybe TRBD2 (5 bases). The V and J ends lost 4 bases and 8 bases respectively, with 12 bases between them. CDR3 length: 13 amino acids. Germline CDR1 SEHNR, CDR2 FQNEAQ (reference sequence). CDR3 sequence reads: CASSSEARHEQFF. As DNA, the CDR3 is TGTGCCAGCAGCTCGGAGGCGCGGCATGAGCAGTTCTTC.

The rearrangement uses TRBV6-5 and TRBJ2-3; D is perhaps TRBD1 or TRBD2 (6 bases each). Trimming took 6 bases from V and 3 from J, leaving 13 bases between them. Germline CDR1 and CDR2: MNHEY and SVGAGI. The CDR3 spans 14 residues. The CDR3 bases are TGTGCCAGCAGATCGACAGGAGGGACAGATACGCAGTATTTT. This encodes CASRSTGGTDTQYF.

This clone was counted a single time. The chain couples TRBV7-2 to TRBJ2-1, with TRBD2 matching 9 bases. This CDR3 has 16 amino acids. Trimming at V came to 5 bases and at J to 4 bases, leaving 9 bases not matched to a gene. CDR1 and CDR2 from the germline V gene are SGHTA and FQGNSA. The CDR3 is CASSTPSGGLYNEQFF. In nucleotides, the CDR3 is TGTGCCAGCAGCACCCCCAGCGGGGGGCTTTACAATGAGCAGTTCTTC. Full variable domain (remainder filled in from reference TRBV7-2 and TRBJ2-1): GAGVSQSPSNKVTEKGKDVELRCDPISGHTALYWYRQSLGQGLEFLIYFQGNSAPDKSGLPSDRFSAERTGGSVSTLTIQRTQQEDSAVYLCASSTPSGGLYNEQFFGPGTRLTVL.

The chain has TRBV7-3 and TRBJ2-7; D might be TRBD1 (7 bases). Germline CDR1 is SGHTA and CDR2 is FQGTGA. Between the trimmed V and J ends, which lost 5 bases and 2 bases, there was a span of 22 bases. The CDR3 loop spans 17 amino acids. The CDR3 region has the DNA TGTGCCAGCAGCCCCAATGGCGGGCAGGGGGGTACCTACGAGCAGTACTTC. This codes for CASSPNGGQGGTYEQYF.

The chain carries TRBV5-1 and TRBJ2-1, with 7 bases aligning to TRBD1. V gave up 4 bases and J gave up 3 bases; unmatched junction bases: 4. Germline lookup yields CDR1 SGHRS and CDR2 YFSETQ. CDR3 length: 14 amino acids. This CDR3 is CASSPDRIYNEQFF. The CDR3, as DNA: TGCGCCAGCAGCCCGGACAGGATCTACAATGAGCAGTTCTTC.

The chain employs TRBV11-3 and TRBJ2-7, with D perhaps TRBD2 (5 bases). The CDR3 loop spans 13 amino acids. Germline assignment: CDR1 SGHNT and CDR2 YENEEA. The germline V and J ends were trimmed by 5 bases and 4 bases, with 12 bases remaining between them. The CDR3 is CASSPRGQYEQYF. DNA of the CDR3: TGTGCCAGCAGCCCCCGGGGTCAATACGAGCAGTACTTC.

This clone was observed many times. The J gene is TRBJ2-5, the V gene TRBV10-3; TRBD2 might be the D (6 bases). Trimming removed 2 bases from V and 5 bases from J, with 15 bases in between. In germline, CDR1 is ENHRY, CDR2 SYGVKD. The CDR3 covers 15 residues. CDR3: CAISELRGMTETQYF. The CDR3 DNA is TGTGCCATCAGTGAGCTTCGGGGGATGACGGAGACCCAGTACTTC.

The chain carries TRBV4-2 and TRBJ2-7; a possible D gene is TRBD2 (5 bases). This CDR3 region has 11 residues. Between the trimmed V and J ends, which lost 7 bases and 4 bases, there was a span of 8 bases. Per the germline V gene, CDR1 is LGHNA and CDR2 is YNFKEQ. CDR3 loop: CASNGGYEQYF. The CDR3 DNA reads TGTGCCAGCAACGGAGGTTACGAGCAGTACTTC.

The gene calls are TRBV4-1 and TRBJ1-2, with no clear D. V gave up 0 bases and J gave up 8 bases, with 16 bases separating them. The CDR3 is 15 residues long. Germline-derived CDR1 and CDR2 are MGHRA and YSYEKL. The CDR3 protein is CASSQDDRVGYGYTF. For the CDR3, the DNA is TGCGCCAGCAGCCAAGATGATAGAGTTGGGTACGGCTACACCTTC.

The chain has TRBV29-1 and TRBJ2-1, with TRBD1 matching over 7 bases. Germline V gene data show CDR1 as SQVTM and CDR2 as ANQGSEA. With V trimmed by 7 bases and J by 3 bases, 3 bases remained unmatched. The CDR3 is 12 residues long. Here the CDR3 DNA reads TGCAGCGCTGGACAGGACTACAATGAGCAGTTCTTC. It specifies CSAGQDYNEQFF.

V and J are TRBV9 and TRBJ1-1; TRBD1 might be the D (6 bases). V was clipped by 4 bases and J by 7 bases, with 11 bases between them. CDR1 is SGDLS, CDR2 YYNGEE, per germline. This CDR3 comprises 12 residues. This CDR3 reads CASSPGAGEAFF. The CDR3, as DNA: TGTGCCAGCAGCCCGGGGGCAGGTGAAGCTTTCTTT.

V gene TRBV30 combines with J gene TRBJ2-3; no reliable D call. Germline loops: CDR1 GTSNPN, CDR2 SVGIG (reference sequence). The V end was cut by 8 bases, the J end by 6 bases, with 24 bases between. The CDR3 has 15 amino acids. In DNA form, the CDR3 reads TGTGCCCAACACCAAACCCCAGATCACTCGGATACGCAGTATTTT. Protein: CAQHQTPDHSDTQYF.

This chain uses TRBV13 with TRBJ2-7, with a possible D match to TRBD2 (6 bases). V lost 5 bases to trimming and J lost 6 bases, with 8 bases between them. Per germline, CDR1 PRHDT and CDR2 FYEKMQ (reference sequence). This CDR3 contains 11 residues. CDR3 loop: CASSPGGEQYF. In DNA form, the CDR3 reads TGTGCCAGCAGCCCCGGGGGCGAGCAGTACTTC.

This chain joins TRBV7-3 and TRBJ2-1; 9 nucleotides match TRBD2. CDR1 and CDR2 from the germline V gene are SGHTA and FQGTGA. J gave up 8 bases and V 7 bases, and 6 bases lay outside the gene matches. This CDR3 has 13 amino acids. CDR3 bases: TGTGCCAGCACCCTTAGCGGGAGCCATGAGCAGTTCTTC. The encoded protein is CASTLSGSHEQFF.

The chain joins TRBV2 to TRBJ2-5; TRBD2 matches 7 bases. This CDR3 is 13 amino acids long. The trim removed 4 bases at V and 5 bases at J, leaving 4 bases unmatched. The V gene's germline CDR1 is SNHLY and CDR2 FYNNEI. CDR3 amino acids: CASSAIGGETQYF. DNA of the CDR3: TGTGCCAGCAGTGCGATCGGGGGGGAGACCCAGTACTTC.

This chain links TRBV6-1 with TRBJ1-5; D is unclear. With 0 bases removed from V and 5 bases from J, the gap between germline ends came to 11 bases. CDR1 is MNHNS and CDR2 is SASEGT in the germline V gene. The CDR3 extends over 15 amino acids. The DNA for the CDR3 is TGTGCCAGCAGTGAAGCGCAGATCGCGGATCAGCCCCAGCATTTT. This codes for CASSEAQIADQPQHF.

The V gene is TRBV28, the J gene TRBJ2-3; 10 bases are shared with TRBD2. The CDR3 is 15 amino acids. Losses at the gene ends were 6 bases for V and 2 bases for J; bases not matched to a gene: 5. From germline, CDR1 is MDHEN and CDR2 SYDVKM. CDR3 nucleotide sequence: TGTGCCAGCAGAAAAGCGGGGGGGTACACAGATACGCAGTATTTT. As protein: CASRKAGGYTDTQYF.

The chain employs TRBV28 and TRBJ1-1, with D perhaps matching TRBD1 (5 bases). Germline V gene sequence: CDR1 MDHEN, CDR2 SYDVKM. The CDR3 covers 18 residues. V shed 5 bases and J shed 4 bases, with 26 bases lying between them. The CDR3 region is CASSPRLGGGSWGTEAFF. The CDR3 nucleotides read TGTGCCAGCAGTCCCCGTTTGGGGGGAGGGTCGTGGGGCACTGAAGCTTTCTTT.

CDR3 amino acids: CATTPGGLYEQYF. The CDR3 DNA follows: TGTGCGACCACGCCTGGCGGGTTGTACGAGCAGTACTTC. This chain uses TRBV18 with TRBJ2-7, with D possibly TRBD2 on 5 matching bases. The germline CDR1 and CDR2 sequences are KGHSH and LQKENI. This CDR3 is 13 amino acids long.

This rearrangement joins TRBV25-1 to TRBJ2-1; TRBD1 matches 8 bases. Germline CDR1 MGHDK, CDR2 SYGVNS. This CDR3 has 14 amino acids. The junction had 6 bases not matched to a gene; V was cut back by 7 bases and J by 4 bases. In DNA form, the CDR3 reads TGTGCCAGCACGAGACAGGGGCCGTACAATGAGCAGTTCTTC. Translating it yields CASTRQGPYNEQFF.

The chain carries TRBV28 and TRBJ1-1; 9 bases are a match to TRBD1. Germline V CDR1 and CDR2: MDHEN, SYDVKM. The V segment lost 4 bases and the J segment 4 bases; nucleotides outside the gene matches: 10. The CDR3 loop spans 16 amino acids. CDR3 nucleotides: TGTGCCAGCAGTTCCCCCCTTTGGACAGGGGCCACTGAAGCTTTCTTT. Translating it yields CASSSPLWTGATEAFF.

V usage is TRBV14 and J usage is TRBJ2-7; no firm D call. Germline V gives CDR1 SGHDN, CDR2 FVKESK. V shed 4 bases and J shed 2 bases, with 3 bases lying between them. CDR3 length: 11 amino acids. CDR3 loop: CASSPAYEQYF. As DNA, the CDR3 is TGTGCCAGCAGCCCCGCCTACGAGCAGTACTTC.

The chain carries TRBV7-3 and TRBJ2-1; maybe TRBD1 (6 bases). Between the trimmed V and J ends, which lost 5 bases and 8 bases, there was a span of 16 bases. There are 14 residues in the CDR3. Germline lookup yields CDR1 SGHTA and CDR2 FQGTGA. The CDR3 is CASSPSMGAYEQFF. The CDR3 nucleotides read TGTGCCAGCAGCCCCTCGATGGGGGCTTATGAGCAGTTCTTC.

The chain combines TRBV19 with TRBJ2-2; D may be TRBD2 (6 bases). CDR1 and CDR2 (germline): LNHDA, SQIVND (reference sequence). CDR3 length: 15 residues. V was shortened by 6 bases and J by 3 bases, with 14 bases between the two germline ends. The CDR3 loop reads CASRRWTGDTGELFF. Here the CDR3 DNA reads TGTGCCAGTAGAAGATGGACGGGGGACACCGGGGAGCTGTTTTTT.

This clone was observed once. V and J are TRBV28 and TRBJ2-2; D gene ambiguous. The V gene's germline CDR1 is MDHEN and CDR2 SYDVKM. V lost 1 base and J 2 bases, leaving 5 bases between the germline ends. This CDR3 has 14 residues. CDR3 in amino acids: CASSLYTNTGELFF. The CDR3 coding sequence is TGTGCCAGCAGTTTATACACTAACACCGGGGAGCTGTTTTTT. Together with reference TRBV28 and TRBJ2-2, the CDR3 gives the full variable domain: DVKVTQSSRYLVKRTGEKVFLECVQDMDHENMFWYRQDPGLGLRLIYFSYDVKMKEKGDIPEGYSVSREKKERFSLILESASTNQTSMYLCASSLYTNTGELFFGEGSRLTVL.

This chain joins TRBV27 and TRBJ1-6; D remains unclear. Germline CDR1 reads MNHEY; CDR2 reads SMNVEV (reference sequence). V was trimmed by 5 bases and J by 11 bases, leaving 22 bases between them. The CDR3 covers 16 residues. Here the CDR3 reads CASSLGSSPQFTPLHF. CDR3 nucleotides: TGTGCCAGCAGTCTGGGTAGCAGCCCACAATTTACACCCCTCCACTTT.